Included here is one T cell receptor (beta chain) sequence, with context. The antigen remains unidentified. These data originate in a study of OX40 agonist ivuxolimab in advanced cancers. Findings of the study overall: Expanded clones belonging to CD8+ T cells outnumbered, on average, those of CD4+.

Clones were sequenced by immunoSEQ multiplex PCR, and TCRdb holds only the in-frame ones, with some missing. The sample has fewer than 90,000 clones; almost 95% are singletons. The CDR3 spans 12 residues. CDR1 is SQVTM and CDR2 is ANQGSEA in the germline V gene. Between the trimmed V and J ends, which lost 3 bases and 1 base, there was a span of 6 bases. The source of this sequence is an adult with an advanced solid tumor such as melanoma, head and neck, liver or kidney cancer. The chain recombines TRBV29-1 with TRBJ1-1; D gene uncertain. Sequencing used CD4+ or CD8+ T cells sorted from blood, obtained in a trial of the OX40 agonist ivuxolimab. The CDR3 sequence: CSVDKGNTEAFF. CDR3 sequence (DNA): TGCAGCGTTGACAAGGGGAACACTGAAGCTTTCTTT. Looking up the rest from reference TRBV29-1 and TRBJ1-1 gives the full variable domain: SAVISQKPSRDICQRGTSLTIQCQVDSQVTMMFWYRQQPGQSLTLIATANQGSEATYESGFVIDKFPISRPNLTFSTLTVSNMSPEDSSIYLCSVDKGNTEAFFGQGTRLTVV.